This entry features one T cell receptor (beta chain) sequence. No antigen is known for it. This entry belongs to a study of cytomegalovirus exposure and HLA in healthy donors. PCR amplification relied on 60 Vbeta primers (plus 13 Jbeta primers). Per the study methods: Among the unique TCR beta chains that a later analysis counted, about 84 million in all, about 11 million were shared. Assay: immunoSEQ multiplex PCR; the TCRdb copy retains only in-frame clones and omits some. V and J calls and clone size are those listed in that table; D and trimming were worked out from the DNA. This sample has over 200,000 clones, with almost 85% found just once. The CDR3 contains 15 residues. V was clipped by 6 bases and J by 0 bases; unmatched bases: 7. Germline V gives CDR1 MNHNS, CDR2 SASEGT. Findings and caveats of the study: What a later analysis reportedly showed was that an Asian-associated ancestry cluster had fewer N-insertions than the roughly 720-donor mean. Researchers reported in a later analysis that a missense DCLRE1C variant was tied to TCR beta V- and J-gene trimming.

The V gene is TRBV6-1, the J gene TRBJ1-2, with 7 bases that match TRBD1. This TCR was sampled from a woman between 35 and 50 years old in good health and CMV-seronegative. The specimen was PBMCs. The CDR3 loop reads CASSRDSPANYGYTF. DNA of the CDR3: TGTGCCAGCAGCCGGGACAGCCCGGCTAACTATGGCTACACCTTC.